This T cell receptor beta chain was sequenced during a study of blood T cells in healthy people across ages. The use of a sample-barcoded 5' primer and a J-beta primer mix characterized a second PCR of roughly 6 to 11 cycles. TCRdb re-called the 5' RACE reads through MiXCR, storing one row per CDR3 protein. The sample shows 2 million or so distinct CDR3 sequences, around half of them seen only once. V dropped 7 bases and J dropped 7 bases, with 11 bases sitting between them. The germline gives CDR1 MNHNS, CDR2 SASEGT. The CDR3 loop spans 11 amino acids. This clonotype was sampled from a woman aged 40-49 years in good health. Sequenced input: blood. The chain couples TRBV6-1 to TRBJ2-7; no firm D call. The CDR3 loop is CASNQAREQYF. DNA for the CDR3: TGTGCCAGCAATCAGGCCCGGGAGCAGTACTTC.